This record concerns one TCR beta chain sequence. This clonotype showed up just a few times. Its antigen remains unidentified. No base quality information exists; no much larger clone differs at one position. The data were taken from a study of naive and memory T cell subsets (dated by TCRdb to 2016 to 2017). For context, the study as a whole: The study applied an open-source, UMI-based TCR alpha and beta sequencing pipeline to sorted naive and memory peripheral blood T cell subsets. The results of the functional CMV T cell responses matched the IgG serology results in every case. RNA was DNase-treated and reverse transcribed with TCR constant-region primers, mostly using SuperScript III.

Points the paper makes about the study in general: TCR abundance followed a power law whose exponent differed between naive and memory subsets but was consistent across the three individuals. RNA-based TCR counts may be influenced by expression changes linked to T cell activation and differentiation. In both CD4 and CD8 cells, going from naive through CM, EM and EMRA, the Gini index went up while Shannon and inverse Simpson diversity went down. Naive repertoires, especially CD8, contained a few larger clonotypes, possibly memory cells re-expressing CD45RA. Once error correction was done, more than 85% of naive TCR sequences showed up just once, which made the naive abundance distributions much steeper than those of the memory subsets. The repertoire findings for the naive and memory subsets could not be validated, as no ground truth was available. Each clonotype was defined as a single alpha or beta chain sequence rather than as a paired alpha/beta receptor.

From the second PCR step on, the TCR alpha and beta chain libraries were amplified in separate reactions. CMV status of each donor was established by measuring IFNgamma production from CD4+ T cells after fresh PBMCs were stimulated overnight with CMV viral lysate. CD4 T cells were positively selected with Miltenyi beads, followed by positive selection of CD8 T cells from the CD4-negative fraction. Cells were stained for CD3, CD4, CD8, CD45RA, CD27 and a live/dead dye and were sorted on a BD Aria II into four subsets based on CD45RA and CD27. A few healthy volunteers provided blood, and the blood of each volunteer was split into CD4 and CD8 T cells and then into four differentiation subsets. Approximately 130 ml of peripheral blood was drawn per donor, and PBMC were isolated by Ficoll-Paque PLUS density-gradient centrifugation. Sorted cells were lysed in RLT buffer, and RNA was extracted with a Qiagen RNeasy kit and stored at -80°C.

A distance of 11 bases separates the germline ends of V and J, which lose 8 bases and 1 base respectively. Inclusive of the bounding cysteine and phenylalanine, the CDR3 is 13 residues long. The kept DNA is CDR3 alone, 39 bases in frame from the first base. Based on the germline V gene, the CDR1 and CDR2 sequences are SQVTM and ANQGSEA. Library construction relied on UMI-ligation and nested PCR. The beta constant-region primer was an equimolar mix of two oligonucleotides covering both TRBC1 and TRBC2. Four rounds of PCR were used to amplify ligated cDNA, with nested alpha and beta constant-region primers being used together with the SP2 primer. T4 RNA ligase 1 ligated a single-stranded oligonucleotide carrying the SP2 primer and a 12-nucleotide UMI to the cDNA 3' end. The ligation reaction was incubated at 16°C for about 20-25 hours. To avoid over-amplification, PCR2 was usually performed as a SYBR Green qPCR and halted once a predetermined threshold was reached. Apart from the first purification, every purification step used Agencourt AMPure XP magnetic beads. Library quantification was done by Qubit, followed by a TapeStation check on which the main peak was expected at around 650 bp. Sequencing of the pooled libraries was done on an Illumina MiSeq using v2 2x251 paired-end kits, which typically yielded about 1-2 million reads per sample. Each sample library was pooled at approximately 3.6 nM, and about 4.5-7.5% PhiX was included to improve cluster recognition. The paper's data handling went like this. Using tag matching that tolerated one base-pair mismatch, Decombinator assigned V and J genes to FASTQ reads that had been processed by Demultiplexor. Collapsinator relied on UMIs to fix sequencing errors as well as frequency errors caused by PCR heterogeneity. TCRs were translated and CDR3s were extracted from the conserved cysteine to the FGXG phenylalanine by CDR3Translator, with non-productive sequences being flagged. Gini, Shannon entropy and inverse Simpson indices were computed after subsampling the repertoires to the same number of UMI-defined TCRs. Within the linear range, a power law was fitted by maximum likelihood to the distributions of clonotype abundance. For one naive CD8 sample, the pipeline and MIGEC produced similar UMI counts, unique TCR numbers and clonal distributions. In one analysis, naive TCRs also found in any memory subset of the same donor were removed from the naive repertoire. Repertoires were searched for several thousand CMV-associated CDR3 sequences compiled from VDJdb and a published dataset. TCRdb applied fastp at Q25 and MiXCR to the public reads, then kept only in-frame beta chains. Each CDR3 protein appears once, grouped with its most common genes and DNA. The V and J calls shown here were made by TCRdb, not taken from the authors' results. Present in this sample are under 150,000 distinct CDR3 sequences, about 20% of which were seen just once. The top ten constitute 0.55% to 0.75% of the sample.

This receptor was identified in a human donor in good health. The sequenced sample consisted of naive CD8+ T cells from blood. In the paper's terms, the cell subset or site label means: naive T cells, CD45RA high CD27+. The receptor chain draws on TRBV29-1 and TRBJ2-2; TRBD1 is a possible D gene, resting on 6 matching bases. In nucleotides, the sequence is TGCAGCTTCAGGGGTATGAACACCGGGGAGCTGTTTTTT. This codes for CSFRGMNTGELFF.